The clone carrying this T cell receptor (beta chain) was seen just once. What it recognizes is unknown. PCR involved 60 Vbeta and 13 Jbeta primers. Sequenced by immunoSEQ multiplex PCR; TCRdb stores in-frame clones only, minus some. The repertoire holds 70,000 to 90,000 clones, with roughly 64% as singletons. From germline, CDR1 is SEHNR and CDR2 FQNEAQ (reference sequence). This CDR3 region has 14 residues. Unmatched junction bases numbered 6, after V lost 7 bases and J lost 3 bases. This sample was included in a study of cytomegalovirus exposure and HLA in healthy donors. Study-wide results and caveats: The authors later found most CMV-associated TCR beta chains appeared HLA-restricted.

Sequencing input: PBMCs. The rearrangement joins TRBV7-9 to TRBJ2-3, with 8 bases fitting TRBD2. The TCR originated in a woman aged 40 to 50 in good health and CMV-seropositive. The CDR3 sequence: CASTETSVTDTQYF. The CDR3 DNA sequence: TGTGCCAGCACGGAGACTAGCGTGACAGATACGCAGTATTTT.